Sequencing of this T cell receptor (beta chain) was carried out in a study of human T cells and chemical hapten exposure. Study-level background: The scalp of each patient received a weekly diphenylcyclopropenone dose for the full roughly 25-week study. Mainly, slight library volume differences in the pool made TCR yields vary.

The study's library attached unique molecular identifiers to single cDNA molecules. Using its own MiXCR run on the RACE reads, TCRdb lists one record per CDR3 protein. The sample carries 300,000 to 450,000 distinct CDR3 sequences, 4.5% to 7% recorded once. Time point in this sample: pre-sensitization, week 0. The treatment is: therapeutic diphenylcyclopropenone sensitization with weekly scalp DPC. This clonotype was seen ten or more times. The receptor was isolated from a young woman with alopecia areata. Some clones in this sample may be carry-over from other donors' samples. The source was whole blood, collected in connection with sensitization to the hapten diphenylcyclopropenone (DPC).

The CDR3 loop reads CSARRGRTEAFF. In DNA, the CDR3 is TGCAGTGCTAGGAGAGGGAGGACTGAAGCTTTCTTT. The V and J genes are TRBV20-1 and TRBJ1-1; D is uncertain. Trimming took 3 bases from V and 5 from J, leaving 10 bases between them. Germline-derived CDR1 and CDR2 are DFQATT and SNEGSKA (reference sequence). CDR3 length: 12 amino acids.